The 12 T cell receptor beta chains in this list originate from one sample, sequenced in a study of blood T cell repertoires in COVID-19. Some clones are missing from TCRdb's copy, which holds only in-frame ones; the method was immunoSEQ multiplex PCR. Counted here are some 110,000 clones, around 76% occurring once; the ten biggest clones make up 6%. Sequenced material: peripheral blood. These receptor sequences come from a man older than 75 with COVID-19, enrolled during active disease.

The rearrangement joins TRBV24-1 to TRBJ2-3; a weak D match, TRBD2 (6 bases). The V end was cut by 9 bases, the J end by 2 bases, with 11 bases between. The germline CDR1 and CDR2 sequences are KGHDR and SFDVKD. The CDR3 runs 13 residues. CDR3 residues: CATGRSNTDTQYF. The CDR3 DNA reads TGTGCCACCGGGAGGTCTAACACAGATACGCAGTATTTT.

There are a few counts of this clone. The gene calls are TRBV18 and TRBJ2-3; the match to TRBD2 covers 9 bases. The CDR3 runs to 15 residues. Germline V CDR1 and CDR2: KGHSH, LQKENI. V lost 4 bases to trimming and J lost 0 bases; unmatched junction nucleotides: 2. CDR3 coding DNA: TGTGCCAGCTCACTAACTAGCGGGAGCACAGATACGCAGTATTTT. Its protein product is CASSLTSGSTDTQYF. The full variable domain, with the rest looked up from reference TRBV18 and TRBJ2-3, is NAGVMQNPRHLVRRRGQEARLRCSPMKGHSHVYWYRQLPEEGLKFMVYLQKENIIDESGMPKERFSAEFPKEGPSILRIQQVVRGDSAAYFCASSLTSGSTDTQYFGPGTRLTVL.

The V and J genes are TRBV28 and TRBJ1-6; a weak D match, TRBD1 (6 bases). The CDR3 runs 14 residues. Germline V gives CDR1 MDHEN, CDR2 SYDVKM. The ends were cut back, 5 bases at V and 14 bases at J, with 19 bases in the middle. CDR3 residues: CASSLRDNQLALHF. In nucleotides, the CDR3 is TGTGCCAGCAGTCTCCGGGACAACCAGCTAGCCCTCCACTTT.

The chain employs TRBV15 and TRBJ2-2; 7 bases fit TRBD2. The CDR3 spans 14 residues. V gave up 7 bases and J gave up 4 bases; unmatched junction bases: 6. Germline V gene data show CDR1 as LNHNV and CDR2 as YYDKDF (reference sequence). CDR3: CATKVGRGTGELFF. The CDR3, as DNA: TGTGCCACCAAAGTTGGGAGGGGCACCGGGGAGCTGTTTTTT.

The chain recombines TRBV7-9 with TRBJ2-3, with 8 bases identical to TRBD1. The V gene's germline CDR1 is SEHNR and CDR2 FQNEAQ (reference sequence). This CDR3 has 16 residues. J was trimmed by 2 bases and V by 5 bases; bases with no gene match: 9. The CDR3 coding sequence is TGTGCCAGCAGCATCTTCAGGGGGCCCAACACAGATACGCAGTATTTT. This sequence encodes CASSIFRGPNTDTQYF.

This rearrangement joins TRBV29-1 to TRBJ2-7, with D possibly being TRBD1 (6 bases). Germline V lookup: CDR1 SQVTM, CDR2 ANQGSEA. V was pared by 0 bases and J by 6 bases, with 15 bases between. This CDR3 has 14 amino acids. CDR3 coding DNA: TGCAGCGTTGAAGACCGTGGACAGCTTGGCGAGCAGTACTTC. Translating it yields CSVEDRGQLGEQYF.

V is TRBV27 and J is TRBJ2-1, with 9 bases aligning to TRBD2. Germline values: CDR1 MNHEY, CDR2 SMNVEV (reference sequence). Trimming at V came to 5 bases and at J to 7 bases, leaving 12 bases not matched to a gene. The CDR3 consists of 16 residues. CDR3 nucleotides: TGTGCCAGCAGTCCCCGCCTAGCGGGAAGGAGGAATGAGCAGTTCTTC. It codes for CASSPRLAGRRNEQFF.

CDR3 residues: CASSQDVGMAYEQYF. DNA of the CDR3: TGTGCCAGCAGCCAAGATGTCGGGATGGCCTACGAGCAGTACTTC. The chain employs TRBV3-1 (or the pseudogene TRBV3-2) and TRBJ2-7, with TRBD2 as a possible D gene (5 bases). This CDR3 is 15 amino acids long. Germline V gives CDR1 LGHDT, CDR2 YNNKEL (reference sequence). V was pared by 0 bases and J by 2 bases, with 11 bases between.

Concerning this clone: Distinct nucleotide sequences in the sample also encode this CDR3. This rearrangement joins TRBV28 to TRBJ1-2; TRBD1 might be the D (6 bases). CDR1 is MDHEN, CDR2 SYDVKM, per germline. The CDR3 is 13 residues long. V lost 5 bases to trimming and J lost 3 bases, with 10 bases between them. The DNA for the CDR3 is TGTGCCAGCAGTATAAGACAGGACTATGGCTACACCTTC. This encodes CASSIRQDYGYTF.

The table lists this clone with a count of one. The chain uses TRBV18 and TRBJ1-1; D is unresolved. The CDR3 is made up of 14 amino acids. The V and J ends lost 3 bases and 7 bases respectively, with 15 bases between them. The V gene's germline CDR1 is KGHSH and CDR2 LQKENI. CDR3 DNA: TGTGCCAGCTCACCTACCCGGGGAGGGAGTGAAGCTTTCTTT. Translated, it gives CASSPTRGGSEAFF.

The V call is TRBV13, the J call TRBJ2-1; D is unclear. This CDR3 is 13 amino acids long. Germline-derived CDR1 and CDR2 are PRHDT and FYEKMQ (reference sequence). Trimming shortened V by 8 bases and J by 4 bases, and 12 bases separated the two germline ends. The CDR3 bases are TGTGCCAGCCGGGTAACTTCGTACAATGAGCAGTTCTTC. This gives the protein CASRVTSYNEQFF.

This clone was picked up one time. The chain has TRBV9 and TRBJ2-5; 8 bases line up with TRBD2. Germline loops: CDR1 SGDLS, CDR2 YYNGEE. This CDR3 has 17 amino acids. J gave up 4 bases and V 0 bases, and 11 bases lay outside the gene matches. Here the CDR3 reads CASSVGSSGPSGETQYF. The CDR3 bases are TGTGCCAGCAGCGTAGGGTCTAGCGGGCCCTCGGGAGAGACCCAGTACTTC.